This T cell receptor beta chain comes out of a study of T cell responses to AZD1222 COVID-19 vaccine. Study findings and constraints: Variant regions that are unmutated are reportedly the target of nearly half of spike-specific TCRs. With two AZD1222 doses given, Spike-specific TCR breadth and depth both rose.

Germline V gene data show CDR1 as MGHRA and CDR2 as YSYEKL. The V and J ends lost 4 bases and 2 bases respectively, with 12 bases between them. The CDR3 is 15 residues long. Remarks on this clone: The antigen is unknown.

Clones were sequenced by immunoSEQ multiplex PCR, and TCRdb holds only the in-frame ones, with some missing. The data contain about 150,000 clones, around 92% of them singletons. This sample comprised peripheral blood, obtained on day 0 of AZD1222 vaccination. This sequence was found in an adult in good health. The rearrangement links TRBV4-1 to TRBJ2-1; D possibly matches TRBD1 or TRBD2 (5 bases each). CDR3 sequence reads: CASSLEPGPYNEQFF. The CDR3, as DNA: TGCGCCAGCAGCCTTGAACCGGGACCCTACAATGAGCAGTTCTTC.